A single T cell receptor beta chain is shown here with its context. The antigen is unknown. The CDR3 is 12 residues long. The germline V gene encodes CDR1 SQVTM and CDR2 ANQGSEA. The V and J ends lost 4 bases and 3 bases respectively, with 9 bases between them. The source of the sample is a study of T cells in localized non-small cell lung cancer. Study-level points and caveats: Clonality of T cells reached its maximum in uninvolved adjacent lung, surpassing tumor. Adjacent lung held a median 57 of the top 100 tumor clones. Longer overall survival accompanied higher blood T cell density. Heterogeneity is still possible, as just one tumor region was sequenced.

The data were produced by immunoSEQ multiplex PCR, yet TCRdb's version contains in-frame clones alone and is incomplete. Here the sample spans around 70,000 clones, roughly nine tenths being singletons. Source: peripheral blood, taken before any cancer treatment. This chain links TRBV29-1 with TRBJ1-1, with TRBD1 as a possible D gene (5 bases). The sequence was obtained from a male donor aged 60 or over with stage III squamous cell lung carcinoma. In DNA, the CDR3 is TGCAGCGTTGGGCCGGGGGACACTGAAGCTTTCTTT. This sequence encodes CSVGPGDTEAFF.